This T cell receptor (beta chain) derives from a study of blood T cells in healthy people across ages. This clonotype was counted many times. The CDR3 loop spans 13 amino acids. Germline CDR1 is SGDLS and CDR2 is YYNGEE. The V end lost 3 bases, the J end lost 4 bases, and 11 bases lay between the germline ends. A second PCR, run for roughly 7 to 11 cycles, used a sample-barcoded 5' primer plus a J-beta primer mix. Every sample gave at least 2.5 million paired-end reads containing CDR3. TCRdb re-analysed the 5' RACE reads in MiXCR, keeping a single row per CDR3 protein. The table records about 700,000 distinct CDR3 sequences, roughly 32% of them present only once.

V is TRBV9 and J is TRBJ2-7; TRBD2 is a possible D gene (6 bases). The TCR sequence derives from a woman of 80 years or more in good health. Sequenced input: blood. The CDR3 is CASSASGGYEQYF. In DNA form, the CDR3 reads TGTGCCAGCAGCGCCTCCGGGGGATACGAGCAGTACTTC.